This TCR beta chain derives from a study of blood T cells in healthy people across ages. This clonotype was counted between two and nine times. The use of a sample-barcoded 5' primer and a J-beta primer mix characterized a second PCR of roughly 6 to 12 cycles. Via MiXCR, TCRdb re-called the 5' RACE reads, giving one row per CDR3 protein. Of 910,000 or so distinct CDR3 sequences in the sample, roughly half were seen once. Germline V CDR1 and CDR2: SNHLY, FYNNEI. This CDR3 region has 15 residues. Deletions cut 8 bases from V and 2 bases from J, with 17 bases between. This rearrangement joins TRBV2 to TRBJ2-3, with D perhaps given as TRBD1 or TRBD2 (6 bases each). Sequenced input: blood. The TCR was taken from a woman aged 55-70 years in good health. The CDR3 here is CASSTGTSYTDTQYF. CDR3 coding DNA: TGTGCCAGCTCCACAGGGACTTCTTACACAGATACGCAGTATTTT.